This T cell receptor (beta chain) was sequenced for a study of metastatic and nonmetastatic thyroid tumors (dated by TCRdb to the early 2020s). For the study in its entirety: Repertoires were compared across peripheral blood and tumor or nodule tissue samples from malignant and benign thyroid patients.

Many counts were recorded for this clone. This receptor's antigen is unknown. Base qualities are not provided; no much larger clone lies one nucleotide away. The germline V gene (reference sequence) yields MNHEY for CDR1 and SMNVEV for CDR2. The germline ends are 12 bases apart after V is trimmed by 6 bases and J by 1 base. The cysteine opens and the phenylalanine closes a CDR3 of 14 amino acids. Only the CDR3 region is kept as DNA, spanning 42 bases read in frame from base 1. No patient had received any treatment before thyroid surgery. Using T-cell receptor beta sequencing, the study looked back at clinical samples from patients collected from about 2012 to 2018. The library was produced with PCR. The listed sequencing device is Illumina HiSeq 4000. High-throughput sequencing was used to profile the TCR beta-chain CDR3 region of every patient. Turning to the authors' computational methods: A classifier to discriminate distant-metastatic papillary thyroid cancer patients was built from CDR3 differences across clinicopathological groups. The Shannon index was used to measure repertoire diversity, and the Morisita-Horn index was used to measure how similar tumor and blood repertoires were. TCRdb reanalyzed the raw reads on its own, using fastp at Q25 for trimming and MiXCR for clone calling, and kept in-frame beta chains. TCRdb, not the authors, supplied the V and J calls. A total of approximately 35,000 clones appear in this sample, about a tenth of them only once. Clones ranked in the top ten supply around 16% of the sample.

The study at large found these results: In both blood and tumor samples, TCR beta diversity was reported to be significantly higher in malignant tumors than in benign nodules.

The sample was blood. Here the chain combines TRBV27 and TRBJ1-1; TRBD1 is perhaps the D gene, given 5 matching bases. The sequence derives from a female donor with papillary thyroid cancer or a benign thyroid nodule (not recorded which). Some clones in this sample may be carry-over from other donors' samples. CDR3 protein: CASRPRERNTEAFF. The DNA is as follows: TGTGCCAGCAGACCCAGGGAAAGGAACACTGAAGCTTTCTTT.